A selection of T cell receptor beta chains follows, all from one sample in a study of blood T cell repertoires in COVID-19. Data came from immunoSEQ multiplex PCR; TCRdb stores just in-frame clones and leaves some out. Of about 140,000 clones listed, roughly 84% were seen once; the top ten hold roughly 8%. Sequencing was performed on peripheral blood. The receptors were gathered from a woman in her sixties with acute or convalescent COVID-19. Each CDR3 is given with its conserved first and last residue. The D gene is left open where the match is weak. Size is stated for part of the rows, as once, few or many counts, or as a class when the clone is expanded.

clone_size	v_call	j_call	d_call	cdr3_nt	cdr3_aa
NA	TRBV6-5	TRBJ1-5	TRBD1	TGTGCCAGCACCAGGACAGGGAGCAATCAGCCCCAGCATTTT	CASTRTGSNQPQHF
NA	TRBV6-5	TRBJ2-2	TRBD2	TGTGCCAGCAGTTACGAGCGGGGTACCCACACCGGGGAGCTGTTTTTT	CASSYERGTHTGELFF
NA	TRBV9	TRBJ2-3	TRBD2	TGTGCCAGCAGCCCCCCCGGGGCGGGGGTCACAGATACGCAGTATTTT	CASSPPGAGVTDTQYF
NA	TRBV15	TRBJ1-3	TRBD1	TGTGCCACCAGCAGAGATTCTTTGGGGACAGGGTCTGGAAACACCATATATTTT	CATSRDSLGTGSGNTIYF
NA	TRBV4-2	TRBJ2-5	TRBD2	TGTGCCAGCAGCCAAGGTCTAGCGGTAGAGACCCAGTACTTC	CASSQGLAVETQYF
NA	TRBV7-9	TRBJ1-2	NA	TGTGCCAGCAGCTTAGTTAGGAGTCACTATGGCTACACCTTC	CASSLVRSHYGYTF
NA	TRBV27	TRBJ1-1	NA	TGTGCCAGCAGACGGGGGACCCTGAACACTGAAGCTTTCTTT	CASRRGTLNTEAFF
few	TRBV28	TRBJ1-5	TRBD1	TGTGCCAGCAACACTTGGGGGACAGAAAATGATAGCAATCAGCCCCAGCATTTT	CASNTWGTENDSNQPQHF
NA	TRBV10-3	TRBJ1-1	TRBD1	TGTGCCATCAGTGGGACAGGATACACTGAAGCTTTCTTT	CAISGTGYTEAFF
NA	TRBV2	TRBJ2-4	NA	TGTGCCAGCAACTCGGTCTTAGCCAAAAACATTCAGTACTTC	CASNSVLAKNIQYF
NA	TRBV19	TRBJ1-5	NA	TGTGCCAGTAGTACCTACAGGGTAAGGAGCAATCAGCCCCAGCATTTT	CASSTYRVRSNQPQHF
NA	TRBV7-2	TRBJ2-1	NA	TGTGCCAGCAGCTCCCGTTCTAGCTCCTACAATGAGCAGTTCTTC	CASSSRSSSYNEQFF
NA	TRBV7-9	TRBJ1-3	TRBD1	TGTGCCAGCAGCTTAAATGAGGAAGGGGGCGGAAACACCATATATTTT	CASSLNEEGGGNTIYF
NA	TRBV7-9	TRBJ2-7	TRBD1	TGTGCCAGCAGCCCCCGACAGGGCTCCTACGAGCAGTACTTC	CASSPRQGSYEQYF
NA	TRBV19	TRBJ2-2	NA	TGTGCCAGTTCAGGACTCCGGAACACCGGGGAGCTGTTTTTT	CASSGLRNTGELFF
NA	TRBV29-1	TRBJ2-5	TRBD2	TGCAGCTCCCAGACTAGCCGGGGAGGGGAGACCCAGTACTTC	CSSQTSRGGETQYF
NA	TRBV5-4	TRBJ2-3	NA	TGTGCCAGCAGCTTGCCGGGGATCCGCACAGATACGCAGTATTTT	CASSLPGIRTDTQYF
NA	TRBV24-1	TRBJ2-1	TRBD2	TGTGCCACCAGCCCGGTTGGGAGGGTTAATGAGCAGTTCTTC	CATSPVGRVNEQFF
NA	TRBV5-1	TRBJ2-2	TRBD1	TGCGCCAGCAGCCACCCGACAGGGGGCCTTGGCGGGGAGCTGTTTTTT	CASSHPTGGLGGELFF
few	TRBV2	TRBJ1-5	TRBD1	TGTGCCAGCACCCTGGACAGGGGGCGTCAGCCCCAGCATTTT	CASTLDRGRQPQHF
once	TRBV28	TRBJ2-5	NA	TGTGCCAGCAGCACAGGCGGGACCCAGTACTTC	CASSTGGTQYF
NA	TRBV19	TRBJ1-4	NA	TGTGCCAGTAGTCAGGGCGGTGAAAAACTGTTTTTT	CASSQGGEKLFF